A single TCR beta chain is shown here with its context. Its antigen is not identified. These data come from a study of cytotoxic CD8 clonotypes in ibrutinib-treated CLL. Whole-study results and caveats: Baseline clonality, above age-matched healthy donor levels, tracked circulating CD8+ T-cell counts. Patients with sustained remission and those progressing were sampled at differing times. Clonality went higher at ibrutinib response and then dropped back toward baseline at progression.

Generated by immunoSEQ multiplex PCR, the TCRdb table keeps only in-frame clones and is missing some. The data show tens of thousands of clones, approximately 75% seen once. V lost 4 bases and J lost 2; bases outside the gene matches: 8. This CDR3 is built from 16 residues. Germline V CDR1 and CDR2: MGHDK, SYGVNS. The chain joins TRBV25-1 to TRBJ2-3; 8 bases agree with TRBD2. The sequences come from PBMCs, collected after 12 months of ibrutinib treatment. The receptor's source is a human donor with chronic lymphocytic leukemia. For the CDR3, the DNA is TGTGCCAGCAGTGGACTAGCGAGGAGACACACAGATACGCAGTATTTT. The encoded protein is CASSGLARRHTDTQYF.